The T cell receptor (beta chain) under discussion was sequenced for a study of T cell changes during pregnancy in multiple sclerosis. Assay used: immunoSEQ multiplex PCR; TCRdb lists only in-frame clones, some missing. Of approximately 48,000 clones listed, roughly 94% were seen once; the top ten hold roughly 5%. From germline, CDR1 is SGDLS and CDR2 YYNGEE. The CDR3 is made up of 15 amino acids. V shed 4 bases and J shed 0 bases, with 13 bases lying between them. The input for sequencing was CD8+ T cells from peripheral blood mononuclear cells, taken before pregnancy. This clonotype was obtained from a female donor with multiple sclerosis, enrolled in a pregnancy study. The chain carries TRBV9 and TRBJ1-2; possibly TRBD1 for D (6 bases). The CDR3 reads CASSPGQRANYGYTF. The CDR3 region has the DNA TGTGCCAGCAGCCCAGGACAGCGAGCTAACTATGGCTACACCTTC.